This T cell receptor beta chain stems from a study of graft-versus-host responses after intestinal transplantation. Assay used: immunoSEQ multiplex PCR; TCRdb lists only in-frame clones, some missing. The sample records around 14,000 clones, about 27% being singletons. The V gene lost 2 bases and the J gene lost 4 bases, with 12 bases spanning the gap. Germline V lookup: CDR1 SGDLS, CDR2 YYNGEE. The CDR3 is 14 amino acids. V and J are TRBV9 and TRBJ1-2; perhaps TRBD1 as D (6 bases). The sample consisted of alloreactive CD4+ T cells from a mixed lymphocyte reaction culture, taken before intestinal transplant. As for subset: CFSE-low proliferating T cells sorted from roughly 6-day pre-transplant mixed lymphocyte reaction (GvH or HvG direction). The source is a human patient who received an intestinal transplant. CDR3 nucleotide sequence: TGTGCCAGCAGCGTCCAGGACAGACCCTATGGCTACACCTTC. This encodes CASSVQDRPYGYTF.